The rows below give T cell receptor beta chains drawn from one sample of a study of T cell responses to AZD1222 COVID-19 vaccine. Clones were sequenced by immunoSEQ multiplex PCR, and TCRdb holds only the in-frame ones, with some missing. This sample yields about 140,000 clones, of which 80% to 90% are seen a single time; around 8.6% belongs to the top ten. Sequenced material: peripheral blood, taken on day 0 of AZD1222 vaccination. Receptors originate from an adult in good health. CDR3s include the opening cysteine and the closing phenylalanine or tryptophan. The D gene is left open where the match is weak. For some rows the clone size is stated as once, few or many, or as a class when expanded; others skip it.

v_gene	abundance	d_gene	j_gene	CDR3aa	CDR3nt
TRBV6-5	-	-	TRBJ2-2	CATSISGTNTGELFF	TGTGCCACCTCTATTTCGGGGACGAACACCGGGGAGCTGTTTTTT
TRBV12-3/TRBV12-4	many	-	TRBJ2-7	CASSLSLLEQYF	TGTGCCAGCAGTTTATCCCTTCTCGAGCAGTACTTC
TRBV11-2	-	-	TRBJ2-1	CASSLSEYNEQFF	TGTGCCAGCAGCTTAAGTGAGTACAATGAGCAGTTCTTC
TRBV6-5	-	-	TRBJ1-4	CASLEDLNEKLFF	TGTGCCAGCCTGGAGGATCTTAATGAAAAACTGTTTTTT
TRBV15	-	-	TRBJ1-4	CATSRVKGRAVNEKLFF	TGTGCCACCAGCAGAGTCAAGGGGAGGGCAGTTAATGAAAAACTGTTTTTT
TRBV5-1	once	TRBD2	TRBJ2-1	CASSLVAGGPHEQFF	TGCGCCAGCAGCTTGGTTGCGGGAGGGCCGCATGAGCAGTTCTTC
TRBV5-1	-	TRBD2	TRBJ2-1	CASSKTSGEPYNEQFF	TGCGCCAGCAGCAAAACTAGCGGGGAACCCTACAATGAGCAGTTCTTC
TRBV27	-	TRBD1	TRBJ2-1	CAAMTLAAGGFGNEQFF	TGTGCCGCTATGACCCTCGCAGCAGGGGGCTTCGGCAATGAGCAGTTCTTC
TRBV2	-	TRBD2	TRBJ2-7	CASSGRTSGSYEQYF	TGTGCCAGCAGTGGGCGGACTAGCGGGAGCTACGAGCAGTACTTC
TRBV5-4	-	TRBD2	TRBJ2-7	CASSRPPGLTDEQYF	TGTGCCAGCAGCAGGCCTCCGGGACTAACTGACGAGCAGTACTTC
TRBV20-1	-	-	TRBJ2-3	CSAAKDTQYF	TGCAGTGCTGCTAAGGATACGCAGTATTTT
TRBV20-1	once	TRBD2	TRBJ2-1	CSASNAGDYYSRNEQFF	TGCAGTGCTAGTAACGCGGGAGATTATTATAGTAGAAATGAGCAGTTCTTC
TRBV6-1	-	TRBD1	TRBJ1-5	CASSEQGARQPQHF	TGTGCCAGCAGTGAACAGGGGGCGCGGCAGCCCCAGCATTTT
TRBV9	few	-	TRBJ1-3	CAQGDPRTSGNTIYF	TGTGCCCAAGGAGACCCCAGGACCTCTGGAAACACCATATATTTT
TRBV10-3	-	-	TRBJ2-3	CAISESGGGSTDTQYF	TGTGCCATCAGTGAGTCGGGGGGCGGGAGCACAGATACGCAGTATTTT
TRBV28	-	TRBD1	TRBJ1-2	CASSLRDSRGYTF	TGTGCCAGCAGTTTGAGGGACAGTAGGGGCTACACCTTC
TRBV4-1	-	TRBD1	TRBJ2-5	CASSQRQGVGQETQYF	TGCGCCAGCAGCCAAAGACAGGGGGTAGGCCAAGAGACCCAGTACTTC
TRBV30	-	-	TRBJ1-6	CAWSPGGSYNSPLHF	TGTGCCTGGAGCCCCGGGGGCTCCTATAATTCACCCCTCCACTTT
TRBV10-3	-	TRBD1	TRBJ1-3	CAIRTTGAGNTIYF	TGTGCCATCAGGACCACAGGGGCCGGAAACACCATATATTTT
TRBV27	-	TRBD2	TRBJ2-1	CASSLVAGGINNEQFF	TGTGCCAGCAGTTTGGTAGCGGGGGGGATAAACAATGAGCAGTTCTTC
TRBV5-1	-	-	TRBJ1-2	CASSLWQESLSGYTF	TGCGCCAGCAGCTTGTGGCAGGAAAGCTTGTCTGGCTACACCTTC
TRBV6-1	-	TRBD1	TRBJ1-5	CASSLGQDSNQPQHF	TGTGCCAGCAGCCTGGGACAGGATAGCAATCAGCCCCAGCATTTT
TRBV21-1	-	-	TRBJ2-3	CASSKEAGDTDTQYF	TGTGCCAGCAGCAAAGAAGCGGGGGACACAGATACGCAGTATTTT
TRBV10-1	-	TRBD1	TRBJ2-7	CASSLQTGGEQYF	TGCGCCAGCAGTCTACAAACAGGGGGAGAGCAGTACTTC
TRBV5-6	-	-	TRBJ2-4	CASSLEGNDIQYF	TGTGCCAGCAGCTTGGAAGGGAATGACATTCAGTACTTC
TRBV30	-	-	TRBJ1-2	CAWVRWDLANYGYTF	TGTGCCTGGGTGAGGTGGGACCTAGCTAACTATGGCTACACCTTC
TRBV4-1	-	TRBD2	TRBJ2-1	CASSQVLAGYNEQFF	TGCGCCAGCAGCCAAGTACTAGCGGGGTACAATGAGCAGTTCTTC
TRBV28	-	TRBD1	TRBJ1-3	CASSFYTGDPGNTIYF	TGTGCCAGCAGTTTCTACACAGGGGATCCCGGAAACACCATATATTTT
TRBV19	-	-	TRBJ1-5	CASSILDQPQHF	TGTGCCAGTAGTATCTTGGATCAGCCCCAGCATTTT
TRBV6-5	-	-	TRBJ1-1	CASVRDNTEAFF	TGTGCCAGCGTACGGGACAACACTGAAGCTTTCTTT
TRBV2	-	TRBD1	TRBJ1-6	CGTGDYVYSPLHF	TGTGGGACAGGGGATTATGTTTATTCACCCCTCCACTTT
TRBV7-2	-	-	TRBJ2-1	CASSLVVGSREQFF	TGTGCCAGCAGCTTGGTAGTGGGAAGCCGTGAGCAGTTCTTC
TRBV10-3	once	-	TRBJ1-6	CAITGTVDSPLHF	TGTGCCATCACCGGGACGGTGGATTCACCCCTCCACTTT
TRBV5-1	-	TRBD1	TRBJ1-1	CASSSQGTNTEAFF	TGCGCCAGCAGCTCACAGGGGACTAACACTGAAGCTTTCTTT
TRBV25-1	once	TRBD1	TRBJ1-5	CASAAGAGGGYDNQPQHF	TGTGCCAGCGCCGCCGGGGCAGGGGGCGGTTATGACAATCAGCCCCAGCATTTT
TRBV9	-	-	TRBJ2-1	CASSVAGRSYNEQFF	TGTGCCAGCAGCGTAGCCGGACGGAGCTACAATGAGCAGTTCTTC
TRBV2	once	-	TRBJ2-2	CASSEWGLGGELFF	TGTGCCAGCAGTGAATGGGGCTTGGGCGGGGAGCTGTTTTTT
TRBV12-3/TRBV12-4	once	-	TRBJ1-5	CASSLSGYQPQHF	TGTGCCAGCAGTTTATCGGGGTATCAGCCCCAGCATTTT
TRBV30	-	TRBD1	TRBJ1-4	CAWSEPGQPSREKLFF	TGTGCCTGGAGCGAGCCGGGACAGCCCTCTCGGGAAAAACTGTTTTTT
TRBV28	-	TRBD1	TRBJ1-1	CATLQGAEAFF	TGTGCCACCTTACAGGGGGCTGAAGCTTTCTTT
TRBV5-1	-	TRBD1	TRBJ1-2	CASSPGTGGANYGYTF	TGCGCCAGCAGCCCGGGGACAGGGGGCGCTAACTATGGCTACACCTTC
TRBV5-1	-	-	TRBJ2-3	CASSLGRLVSRDTQYF	TGCGCCAGCAGCTTGGGCCGACTAGTTTCCAGAGATACGCAGTATTTT
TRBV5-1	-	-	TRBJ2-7	CASSLAPDNSYEQYF	TGCGCCAGCAGCTTGGCCCCTGACAACTCCTACGAGCAGTACTTC
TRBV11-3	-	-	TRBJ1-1	CASSLEGSYLNTEAFF	TGTGCCAGCAGCTTAGAAGGGTCCTACCTGAACACTGAAGCTTTCTTT
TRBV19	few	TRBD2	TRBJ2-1	CASSASSGRANEQFF	TGTGCCAGTAGTGCTTCTAGCGGGAGGGCAAATGAGCAGTTCTTC
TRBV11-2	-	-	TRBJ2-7	CASRSLSRGGEQYF	TGTGCCAGCAGATCCTTATCCAGGGGTGGCGAGCAGTACTTC
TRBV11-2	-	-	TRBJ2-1	CASSLGMGEHDGEQFF	TGTGCCAGCAGCTTAGGGATGGGGGAACATGATGGTGAGCAGTTCTTC
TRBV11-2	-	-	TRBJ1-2	CASSSPRGFYGYTF	TGTGCCAGCAGCTCCCCTAGGGGGTTCTATGGCTACACCTTC
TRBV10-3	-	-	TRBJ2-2	CAITGDGNTGELFF	TGTGCCATCACTGGGGACGGGAACACCGGGGAGCTGTTTTTT